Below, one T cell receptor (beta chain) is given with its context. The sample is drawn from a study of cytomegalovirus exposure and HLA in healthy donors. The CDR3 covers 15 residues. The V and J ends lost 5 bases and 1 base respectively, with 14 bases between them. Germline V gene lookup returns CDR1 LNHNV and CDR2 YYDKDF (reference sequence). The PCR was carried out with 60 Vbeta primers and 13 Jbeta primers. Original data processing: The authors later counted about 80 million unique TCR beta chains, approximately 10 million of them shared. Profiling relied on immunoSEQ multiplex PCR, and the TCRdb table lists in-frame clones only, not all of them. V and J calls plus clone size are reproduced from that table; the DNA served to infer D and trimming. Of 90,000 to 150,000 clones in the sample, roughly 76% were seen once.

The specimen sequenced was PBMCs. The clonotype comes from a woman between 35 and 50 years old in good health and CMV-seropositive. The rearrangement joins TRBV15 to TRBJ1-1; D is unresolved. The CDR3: CATSGPLEGNTEAFF. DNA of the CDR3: TGTGCCACCAGCGGGCCTTTAGAGGGGAACACTGAAGCTTTCTTT.